This TCR beta chain was retrieved from a study of blood T cell repertoires in COVID-19. Looking at the study overall: Samples came from the United States, Italy and Spain, spanning acute and convalescent COVID-19. T cells, B-cell-depleted T cells, or PBMCs supplied cDNA or gDNA.

The CDR3 spans 15 residues. Germline CDR1 MGHDK, CDR2 SYGVNS. The trim removed 3 bases at V and 5 bases at J, leaving 5 bases unmatched. Authors' methods: Amplification with reference gene primers provided the estimates of nucleated cell counts. Only in-frame clones appear in the TCRdb table, and some are missing; sequencing was by immunoSEQ multiplex PCR. V, J and clone size were drawn from that table, and D and trimming were deduced from the DNA. The sample shows more than 100,000 clones, about 90% of them seen only once. The chain uses TRBV25-1 and TRBJ1-2; 11 bases agree with TRBD1. The sample was peripheral blood. The receptor was isolated from a human donor in a cohort sampled during active COVID-19. The CDR3 protein is CASSDPGTGGYGYTF. In DNA, the CDR3 is TGTGCCAGCAGTGATCCCGGGACAGGGGGATATGGCTACACCTTC.